This T cell receptor (beta chain) was recovered during a study of blood T cell repertoires in COVID-19. Study context: In each case, the material was cDNA or gDNA derived from T cells, B-cell-depleted T cells, or PBMCs.

How the authors handled the data: Estimation of nucleated cell counts was performed using reference gene primer amplification. Assay used: immunoSEQ multiplex PCR; TCRdb lists only in-frame clones, some missing. The DNA gave D and trimming, while V, J and clone size come from that table. Of some 150,000 clones detected, approximately 86% appear once; the ten largest clones hold roughly 2.2%. The CDR3 spans 14 residues. Trimming took 3 bases from V and 8 from J; bases not matched to a gene: 9. CDR1 and CDR2 from the germline V gene are GTSNPN and SVGIG (reference sequence). Sequencing was performed on peripheral blood. This TCR was recovered from a woman aged 70-85 years with acute or convalescent COVID-19. The chain recombines TRBV30 with TRBJ2-3; TRBD2 matches at 9 bases. The CDR3 DNA follows: TGTGCCTGGAGAGCTAGCGGGAATGACCCTACGCAGTATTTT. Its protein product is CAWRASGNDPTQYF.